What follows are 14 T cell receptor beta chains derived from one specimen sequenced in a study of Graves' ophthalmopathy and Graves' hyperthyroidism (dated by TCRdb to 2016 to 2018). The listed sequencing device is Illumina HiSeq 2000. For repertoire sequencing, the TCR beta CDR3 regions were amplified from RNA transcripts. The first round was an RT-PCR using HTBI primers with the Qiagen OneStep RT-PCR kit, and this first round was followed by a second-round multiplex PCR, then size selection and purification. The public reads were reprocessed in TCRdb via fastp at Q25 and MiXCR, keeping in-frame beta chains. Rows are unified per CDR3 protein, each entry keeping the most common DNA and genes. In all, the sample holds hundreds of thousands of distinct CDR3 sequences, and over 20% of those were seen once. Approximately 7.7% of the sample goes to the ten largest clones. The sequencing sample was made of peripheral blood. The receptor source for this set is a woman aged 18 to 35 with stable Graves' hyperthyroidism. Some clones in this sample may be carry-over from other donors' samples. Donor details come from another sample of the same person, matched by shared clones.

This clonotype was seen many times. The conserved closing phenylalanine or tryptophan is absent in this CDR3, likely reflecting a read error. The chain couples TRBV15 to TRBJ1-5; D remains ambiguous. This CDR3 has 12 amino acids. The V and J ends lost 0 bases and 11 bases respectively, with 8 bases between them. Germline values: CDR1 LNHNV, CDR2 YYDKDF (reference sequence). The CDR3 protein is CATSRDQQTQHS. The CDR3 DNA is TGTGCCACCAGCAGAGATCAGCAGACCCAGCATTCT.

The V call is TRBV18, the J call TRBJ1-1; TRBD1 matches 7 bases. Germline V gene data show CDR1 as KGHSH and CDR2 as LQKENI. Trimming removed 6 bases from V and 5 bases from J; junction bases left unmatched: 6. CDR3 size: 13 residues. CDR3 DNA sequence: TGTGCCAGCTCGCAGACGACAGGGACTGAAGCTTTCTTT. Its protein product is CASSQTTGTEAFF.

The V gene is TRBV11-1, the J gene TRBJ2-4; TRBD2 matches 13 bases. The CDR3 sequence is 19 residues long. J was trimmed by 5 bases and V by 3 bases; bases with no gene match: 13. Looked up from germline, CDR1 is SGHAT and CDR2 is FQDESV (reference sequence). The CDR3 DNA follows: TGTGCCAGCAGCTTCGTCCGACTAGCGGGGGGAAACGGGCAAAACATTCAGTACTTC. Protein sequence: CASSFVRLAGGNGQNIQYF.

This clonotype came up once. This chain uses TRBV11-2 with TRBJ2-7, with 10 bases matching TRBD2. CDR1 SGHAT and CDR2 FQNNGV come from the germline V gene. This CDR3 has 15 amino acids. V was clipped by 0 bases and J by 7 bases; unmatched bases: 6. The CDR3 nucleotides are TGTGCCAGCAGCTTAGAGAGCGGGGGGGCCCAAGAGCAGTACTTC. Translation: CASSLESGGAQEQYF.

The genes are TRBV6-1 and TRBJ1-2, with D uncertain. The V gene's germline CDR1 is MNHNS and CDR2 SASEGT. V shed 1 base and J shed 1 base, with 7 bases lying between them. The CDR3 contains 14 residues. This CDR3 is CASSEVRVNYGYTF. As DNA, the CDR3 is TGTGCCAGCAGTGAAGTCAGAGTTAACTATGGCTACACCTTC.

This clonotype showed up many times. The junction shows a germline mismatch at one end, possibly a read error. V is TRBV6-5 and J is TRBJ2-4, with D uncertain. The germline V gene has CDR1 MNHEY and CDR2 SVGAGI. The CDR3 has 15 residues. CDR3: CASSYGELGKNIKYF. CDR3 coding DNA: TGTGCCAGCAGTTACGGGGAATTGGGCAAAAACATTAAGTACTTC.

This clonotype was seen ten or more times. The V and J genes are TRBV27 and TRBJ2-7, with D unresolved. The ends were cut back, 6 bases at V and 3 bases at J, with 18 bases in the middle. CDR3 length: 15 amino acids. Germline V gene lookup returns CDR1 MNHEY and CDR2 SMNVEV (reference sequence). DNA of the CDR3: TGTGCCAGCAGATCCCTTGGTCAGACCCTCTACGAGCAGTACTTC. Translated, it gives CASRSLGQTLYEQYF.

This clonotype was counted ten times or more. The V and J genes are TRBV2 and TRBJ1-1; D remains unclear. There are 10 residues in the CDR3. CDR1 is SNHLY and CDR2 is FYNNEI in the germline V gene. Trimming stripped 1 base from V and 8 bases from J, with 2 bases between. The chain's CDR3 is CASSEVEAFF. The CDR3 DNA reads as TGTGCCAGCAGTGAAGTCGAAGCTTTCTTT.

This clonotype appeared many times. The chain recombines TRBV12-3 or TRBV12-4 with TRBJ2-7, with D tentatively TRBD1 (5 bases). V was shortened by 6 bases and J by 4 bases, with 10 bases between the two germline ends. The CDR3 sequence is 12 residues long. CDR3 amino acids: CASRMGRYEQYF. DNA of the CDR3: TGTGCCAGCAGGATGGGGCGTTACGAGCAGTACTTC.

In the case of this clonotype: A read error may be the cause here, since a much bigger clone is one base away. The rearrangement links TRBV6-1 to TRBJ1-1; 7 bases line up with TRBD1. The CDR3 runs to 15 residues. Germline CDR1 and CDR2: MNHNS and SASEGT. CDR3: CASSRGTDVNTESFF. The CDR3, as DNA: TGTGCCAGCAGCAGGGGGACGGATGTGAACACTGAATCTTTCTTT.

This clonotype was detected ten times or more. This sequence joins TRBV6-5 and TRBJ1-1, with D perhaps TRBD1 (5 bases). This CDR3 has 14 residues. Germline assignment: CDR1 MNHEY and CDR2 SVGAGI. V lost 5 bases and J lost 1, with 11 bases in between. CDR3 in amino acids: CASSTRQQNTEAFF. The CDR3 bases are TGTGCCAGCAGTACCAGACAGCAGAACACTGAAGCTTTCTTT.

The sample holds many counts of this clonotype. This chain's CDR3 is CASSSLQGEQYF. As DNA, the CDR3 is TGTGCCAGCAGTTCCTTACAGGGCGAGCAGTACTTC. The chain joins TRBV12-3 or TRBV12-4 to TRBJ2-7, with D perhaps matching TRBD1 (6 bases). The CDR3 sequence is 12 residues long. Between the trimmed V and J ends, which lost 4 bases and 6 bases, there was a span of 10 bases.

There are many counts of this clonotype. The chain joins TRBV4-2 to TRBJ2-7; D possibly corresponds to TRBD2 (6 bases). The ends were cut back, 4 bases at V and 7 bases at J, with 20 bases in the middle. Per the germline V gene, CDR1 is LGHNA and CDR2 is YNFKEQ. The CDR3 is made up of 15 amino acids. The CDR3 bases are TGTGCCAGCAGCCTAGGGACTGGGCAGGGCATGGAGCAGTACTTC. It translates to CASSLGTGQGMEQYF.

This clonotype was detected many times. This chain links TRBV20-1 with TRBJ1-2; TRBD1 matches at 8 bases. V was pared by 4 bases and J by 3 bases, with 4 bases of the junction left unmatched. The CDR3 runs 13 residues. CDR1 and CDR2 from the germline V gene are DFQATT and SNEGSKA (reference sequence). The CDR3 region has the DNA TGCAGTGCTATCCGGACAGGGTACTATGGCTACACCTTC. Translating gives CSAIRTGYYGYTF.